The 21 T cell receptor beta chains given below trace back to one sample, sequenced in a study of graft-versus-host responses after intestinal transplantation. The assay was immunoSEQ multiplex PCR, and TCRdb's table has in-frame clones only and misses some. The table includes about 93,000 clones, around 84% detected once. These receptors are not linked to any known antigen. The sample in question was unstimulated CD4+ T cells sorted from spleen or lymph node cells, obtained before intestinal transplant. Receptor source: a human donor who received an intestinal transplant.

Concerning this clone: The junction differs from germline at one of its ends, possibly a read error. The chain is built from TRBV7-6 and TRBJ1-4; 9 positions agree with TRBD1. Per the germline V gene, CDR1 is SGHVS and CDR2 is FNYEAQ. This CDR3 spans 16 amino acids. CDR3 nucleotide sequence: TGTGCCAGCAGCTTAGCGCTCGGGACAGGGAAAGAAAAACTGCTTTTT. This gives the protein CASSLALGTGKEKLLF.

This clone was recorded only once. V gene TRBV6-6 combines with J gene TRBJ2-5, with TRBD2 as a possible D gene (5 bases). The assigned J gene may be wrong: the sequence end matches TRBJ2-7 better. There are 13 residues in the CDR3. Germline assignment: CDR1 MNHNY and CDR2 SVGAGI (reference sequence). The CDR3 nucleotides read TGTGCCAGCAGTTATGGGAGAACCTACGAGCAGTACTTC. Translated: CASSYGRTYEQYF.

The chain links TRBV28 to TRBJ2-7; 14 nucleotides align to TRBD2. The CDR3 runs to 15 residues. The germline gives CDR1 MDHEN, CDR2 SYDVKM. V trimming: 7 bases; J trimming: 3 bases; junction bases outside the gene matches: 5. The CDR3: CASTLGLAGVYEQYF. In nucleotides, the CDR3 is TGTGCCAGCACACTGGGACTAGCGGGGGTCTACGAGCAGTACTTC.

This chain connects TRBV5-1 to TRBJ2-2; unclear D gene. CDR3 length: 16 residues. Trimming stripped 7 bases from V and 3 bases from J, with 19 bases between. Germline V lookup: CDR1 SGHRS, CDR2 YFSETQ. CDR3 coding DNA: TGCGCCAGCCGCCAGTCTCGTGGGCCGGACACCGGGGAGCTGTTTTTT. Protein product: CASRQSRGPDTGELFF.

J is TRBJ2-5 and V is TRBV27; the match to TRBD1 covers 8 bases. Germline lookup yields CDR1 MNHEY and CDR2 SMNVEV (reference sequence). The CDR3 loop spans 13 amino acids. With 5 bases clipped from V and 8 bases from J, the junction kept 7 bases outside the gene matches. The CDR3 coding sequence is TGTGCCAGCAGTCTGGGACAGGACGCAACCCAGTACTTC. Translated: CASSLGQDATQYF.

The CDR3 sequence: CASSRTGTGQETQYF. As DNA, the CDR3 is TGTGCCAGCAGCAGAACCGGGACAGGGCAAGAGACCCAGTACTTC. V gene TRBV5-4 combines with J gene TRBJ2-5; TRBD1 agrees at 9 bases. The CDR3 length is 15 residues. Trimming at V came to 4 bases and at J to 2 bases, leaving 6 bases not matched to a gene. Germline CDR1 is SGHNT and CDR2 is YYREEE (reference sequence).

The chain carries TRBV7-3 and TRBJ2-2, with no clear D. This CDR3 has 13 amino acids. The ends were cut back, 5 bases at V and 5 bases at J, with 9 bases in the middle. The germline gives CDR1 SGHTA, CDR2 FQGTGA. Written as DNA, the CDR3 is TGTGCCAGCAGCCAGACATATACCGGGGAGCTGTTTTTT. Residues: CASSQTYTGELFF.

The chain combines TRBV5-6 with TRBJ1-3; TRBD1 is a possible D gene (5 bases). Germline CDR1 reads SGHDT; CDR2 reads YYEEEE. Trimming took 0 bases from V and 0 from J, leaving 10 bases between them. The CDR3 length is 16 residues. The CDR3 loop is CASSLGGTNSGNTIYF. The CDR3 bases are TGTGCCAGCAGCTTGGGCGGGACTAACTCTGGAAACACCATATATTTT.

The rearrangement uses TRBV9 and TRBJ1-1; weak D call: TRBD1 (5 bases). V dropped 0 bases and J dropped 4 bases, with 13 bases sitting between them. This CDR3 has 15 amino acids. Germline CDR1 and CDR2: SGDLS and YYNGEE. CDR3 nucleotides: TGTGCCAGCAGCGTAGGGTTGGGGAGGGGCACTGAAGCTTTCTTT. It is translated as CASSVGLGRGTEAFF.

This clone was found once. The V and J genes are TRBV6-5 and TRBJ1-3; possible D gene TRBD1, 5 bases. This CDR3 has 15 residues. Per the germline V gene, CDR1 is MNHEY and CDR2 is SVGAGI. Trimming shortened V by 6 bases and J by 5 bases, and 17 bases separated the two germline ends. In DNA form, the CDR3 reads TGTGCCAGCAGGGGCGACAGATTTGGACGAAACACCATATATTTT. It specifies CASRGDRFGRNTIYF.

This chain connects TRBV19 to TRBJ2-1; TRBD2 aligns across 7 bases. The CDR3 is 16 amino acids. Losses at the gene ends were 3 bases for V and 1 base for J; bases not matched to a gene: 6. Germline lookup yields CDR1 LNHDA and CDR2 SQIVND (reference sequence). Written as DNA, the CDR3 is TGTGCCAGTAGTATCCTAGCGGATCCTTCCTACAATGAGCAGTTCTTC. The encoded protein is CASSILADPSYNEQFF.

This CDR3 is CASSIAARGPYEQYF. In nucleotides, the CDR3 is TGTGCCAGTAGTATAGCGGCCCGCGGCCCCTACGAGCAGTACTTC. The J gene is TRBJ2-7, the V gene TRBV19; D unresolved. CDR3 length: 15 residues. Germline CDR1 reads LNHDA; CDR2 reads SQIVND (reference sequence). The germline V and J ends were trimmed by 1 base and 2 bases, with 12 bases remaining between them. The variable domain in full, with the rest retrieved from reference TRBV19 and TRBJ2-7, is DGGITQSPKYLFRKEGQNVTLSCEQNLNHDAMYWYRQDPGQGLRLIYYSQIVNDFQKGDIAEGYSVSREKKESFPLTVTSAQKNPTAFYLCASSIAARGPYEQYFGPGTRLTVT.

V is TRBV7-9 and J is TRBJ1-4, with D unclear. The CDR3 runs 16 residues. V lost 6 bases and J 8 bases, leaving 22 bases between the germline ends. CDR1 SEHNR and CDR2 FQNEAQ come from the germline V gene (reference sequence). CDR3: CASSSFGEGQREKLFF. The CDR3 DNA is TGTGCCAGCAGTAGCTTCGGTGAGGGCCAGCGGGAAAAACTGTTTTTT.

The chain combines TRBV7-9 with TRBJ2-5, with 8 bases lining up with TRBD2. The junction had 6 bases not matched to a gene; V was cut back by 0 bases and J by 9 bases. CDR1 SEHNR and CDR2 FQNEAQ come from the germline V gene (reference sequence). The CDR3 consists of 14 residues. The CDR3 coding sequence is TGTGCCAGCAGCTTAGCAGGGGCCGGGAGGGCCCAGTACTTC. It codes for CASSLAGAGRAQYF.

The chain combines TRBV5-1 with TRBJ2-3; TRBD1 matches 9 bases. Germline-derived CDR1 and CDR2 are SGHRS and YFSETQ. The V segment lost 3 bases and the J segment 1 base; nucleotides outside the gene matches: 0. The CDR3 sequence is 14 residues long. The DNA of the CDR3 is TGCGCCAGCAGCTGGACAGGGGGCACAGATACGCAGTATTTT. Its protein product is CASSWTGGTDTQYF.

V gene TRBV19 combines with J gene TRBJ2-7; 7 bases map to TRBD1. The CDR3 is made up of 13 amino acids. CDR1 and CDR2 (germline): LNHDA, SQIVND (reference sequence). Unmatched junction bases numbered 5, after V lost 4 bases and J lost 5 bases. The CDR3, as DNA: TGTGCCAGTAGTAATACAGGGGTGAACGAGCAGTACTTC. It codes for CASSNTGVNEQYF. The full variable domain, its missing parts supplied by reference TRBV19 and TRBJ2-7, is DGGITQSPKYLFRKEGQNVTLSCEQNLNHDAMYWYRQDPGQGLRLIYYSQIVNDFQKGDIAEGYSVSREKKESFPLTVTSAQKNPTAFYLCASSNTGVNEQYFGPGTRLTVT.

The chain uses TRBV15 and TRBJ2-4; 8 nucleotides agree with TRBD1. The CDR3 loop spans 16 amino acids. Unmatched junction bases numbered 4, after V lost 3 bases and J lost 0 bases. Germline V gene lookup returns CDR1 LNHNV and CDR2 YYDKDF (reference sequence). The CDR3 nucleotides read TGTGCCACCAGCAGTCACAGGGGGGTAGCCAAAAACATTCAGTACTTC. Encoded protein: CATSSHRGVAKNIQYF.

V is TRBV2 and J is TRBJ1-5; TRBD1 agrees at 9 bases. The germline V gene encodes CDR1 SNHLY and CDR2 FYNNEI. The CDR3 loop spans 14 amino acids. The V segment lost 6 bases and the J segment 6 bases; nucleotides outside the gene matches: 6. CDR3 coding DNA: TGTGCCAGCAGCTTGGACAGGGGATTTCAGCCCCAGCATTTT. Translated, it gives CASSLDRGFQPQHF.

V usage is TRBV28 and J usage is TRBJ2-3, with 12 bases fitting TRBD2. Trimming took 10 bases from V and 4 from J; bases not matched to a gene: 15. CDR3 length equals 17 residues. CDR1 and CDR2 from the germline V gene are MDHEN and SYDVKM. The CDR3 DNA follows: TGTGCCACCCAACTCCCCTGGACTAGCGGGGTCCCAGATACGCAGTATTTT. It yields the protein CATQLPWTSGVPDTQYF.

In nucleotides, the CDR3 is TGCGCCAGCAGCTTGGCCGGGGGGAATTCACCCCTCCACTTT. It encodes CASSLAGGNSPLHF. The rearrangement uses TRBV5-1 and TRBJ1-6, with TRBD1 as a possible D gene (5 bases). V lost 0 bases to trimming and J lost 7 bases, with 8 bases between them. Germline CDR1 SGHRS, CDR2 YFSETQ. The CDR3 has 14 amino acids. The full variable domain, completed using reference TRBV5-1 and TRBJ1-6, is KAGVTQTPRYLIKTRGQQVTLSCSPISGHRSVSWYQQTPGQGLQFLFEYFSETQRNKGNFPGRFSGRQFSNSRSEMNVSTLELGDSALYLCASSLAGGNSPLHFGNGTRLTVT.

The rearrangement uses TRBV10-3 and TRBJ1-2; 7 bases are a match to TRBD1. V was clipped by 6 bases and J by 7 bases; unmatched bases: 2. The CDR3 runs to 11 residues. Germline loops: CDR1 ENHRY, CDR2 SYGVKD. The CDR3 protein is CAIRQGGGYTF. DNA for the CDR3: TGTGCCATCAGGCAGGGGGGTGGCTACACCTTC.